The 23 T cell receptor beta chains below come from one sample, sequenced in a study of cytomegalovirus exposure and HLA in healthy donors. Primers included in the PCR were 60 Vbeta and 13 Jbeta primers. Sequencing was performed with immunoSEQ multiplex PCR; in TCRdb, only in-frame clones are kept and a portion is missing. The data hold 150,000 to 180,000 clones, with 60% to 80% observed a single time. Sequencing was carried out using PBMCs. The receptors here all came from a man aged 30 to 39 in good health and CMV-seropositive.

The J gene is TRBJ2-3, the V gene TRBV9; weak D call: TRBD2 (5 bases). The germline V and J ends were trimmed by 6 bases and 0 bases, with 17 bases remaining between them. The CDR3 is 16 residues long. CDR1 and CDR2 from the germline V gene are SGDLS and YYNGEE. CDR3: CASTLEGTASTDTQYF. As DNA, the CDR3 is TGTGCCAGCACCTTAGAGGGCACTGCTAGCACAGATACGCAGTATTTT.

This clone was seen a handful of times. The chain employs TRBV10-3 and TRBJ2-1, with D unresolved. The CDR3 loop spans 18 amino acids. Looked up from germline, CDR1 is ENHRY and CDR2 is SYGVKD. The V end lost 7 bases, the J end lost 0 bases, and 22 bases lay between the germline ends. This CDR3 is CAITLRWAEPISYNEQFF. The CDR3 bases are TGTGCCATCACCCTACGGTGGGCAGAACCGATCTCCTACAATGAGCAGTTCTTC.

CDR3 nucleotide sequence: TGTGCCAGCAGCGACAGACTCACGAACACTGAAGCTTTCTTT. Translation: CASSDRLTNTEAFF. V usage is TRBV28 and J usage is TRBJ1-1; weak D call: TRBD1 (5 bases). Germline-derived CDR1 and CDR2 are MDHEN and SYDVKM. Trimming left V 6 bases short and J 1 base short, with 12 bases between. The CDR3 loop spans 14 amino acids.

The chain carries TRBV4-2 and TRBJ2-6; 11 nucleotides align to TRBD2. Germline loops: CDR1 LGHNA, CDR2 YNFKEQ. This CDR3 has 18 residues. V lost 4 bases, J lost 0 bases, and 5 bases stayed unmatched. The DNA for the CDR3 is TGTGCCAGCAGCCCTAGACTAGCGGGGAACTCTGGGGCCAACGTCCTGACTTTC. Encoded protein: CASSPRLAGNSGANVLTF.

The chain combines TRBV15 with TRBJ1-1, with a possible D match to TRBD1 (5 bases). Germline CDR1 is LNHNV and CDR2 is YYDKDF (reference sequence). This CDR3 has 15 amino acids. V was pared by 0 bases and J by 4 bases, with 12 bases between. The DNA of the CDR3 is TGTGCCACCAGCAGAGATCACCAGGGCCGCACTGAAGCTTTCTTT. Its protein product is CATSRDHQGRTEAFF.

This clone was seen a few times. This chain uses TRBV5-5 with TRBJ1-4; a weak D match, TRBD1 (5 bases). Deletions cut 0 bases from V and 8 bases from J, with 20 bases between. This CDR3 is 17 amino acids long. Per the germline V gene, CDR1 is SGHKS and CDR2 is YYEKEE (reference sequence). The CDR3 DNA is TGTGCCAGCAGCTTGGGAGAAATTATCGGGACTGGGGAAAAACTGTTTTTT. Protein: CASSLGEIIGTGEKLFF.

Of note for this clone: Mismatch with germline at one junction end may stem from a read error. Other DNA sequences within the sample encode an identical CDR3. The V gene is TRBV11-2, the J gene TRBJ2-7; 10 bases fit TRBD1. CDR3 length: 18 residues. Per germline, CDR1 SGHAT and CDR2 FQNNGV. The CDR3, as DNA: TGTGCCAGCAGCCCGTTACGCCGAAATAGGGGACAGGGGTACGAGCAGTACTTT. It yields the protein CASSPLRRNRGQGYEQYF.

The genes are TRBV28 and TRBJ2-3; the match to TRBD2 covers 8 bases. CDR1 MDHEN and CDR2 SYDVKM come from the germline V gene. The CDR3 extends over 15 amino acids. J was trimmed by 1 base and V by 5 bases; bases with no gene match: 5. The CDR3 here is CASSRSGRGTDTQYF. CDR3 sequence (DNA): TGTGCCAGCAGTCGGAGCGGGAGAGGCACAGATACGCAGTATTTT.

This clone was counted only a few times. The rearrangement uses TRBV10-3 and TRBJ1-5; 11 nucleotides align to TRBD1. The V and J ends lost 3 bases and 5 bases, in that order; junction bases with no gene match: 3. Germline assignment: CDR1 ENHRY and CDR2 SYGVKD. The CDR3 has 15 amino acids. The CDR3 reads CAISDSDRGHQPQHF. DNA for the CDR3: TGTGCCATCAGTGACTCGGACAGGGGGCATCAGCCCCAGCATTTT.

The J gene is TRBJ2-7, the V gene TRBV7-3; TRBD2 matches at 11 bases. Unmatched junction bases numbered 3, after V lost 2 bases and J lost 3 bases. This CDR3 is 15 amino acids long. Germline CDR1 reads SGHTA; CDR2 reads FQGTGA. For the CDR3, the DNA is TGTGCCAGCAGCTTAGGGACTAGCGGATACTACGAGCAGTACTTC. Translating gives CASSLGTSGYYEQYF. Supplemented by reference TRBV7-3 and TRBJ2-7, the full variable domain reads GAGVSQTPSNKVTEKGKYVELRCDPISGHTALYWYRQSLGQGPEFLIYFQGTGAADDSGLPNDRFFAVRPEGSVSTLKIQRTERGDSAVYLCASSLGTSGYYEQYFGPGTRLTVT.

This chain connects TRBV18 to TRBJ1-3, with D possibly TRBD1 on 6 matching bases. This CDR3 comprises 13 residues. V lost 5 bases and J 1 base, leaving 6 bases between the germline ends. Per the germline V gene, CDR1 is KGHSH and CDR2 is LQKENI. The CDR3 bases are TGTGCCAGCTCAACAGGGTCTGGAAACACCATATATTTT. It specifies CASSTGSGNTIYF. The full variable domain, completed using reference TRBV18 and TRBJ1-3, is NAGVMQNPRHLVRRRGQEARLRCSPMKGHSHVYWYRQLPEEGLKFMVYLQKENIIDESGMPKERFSAEFPKEGPSILRIQQVVRGDSAAYFCASSTGSGNTIYFGEGSWLTVV.

This rearrangement joins TRBV21-1 to TRBJ1-5; TRBD1 is taken as the D call from the table, unchecked against the DNA. TRBV21-1 is labeled a pseudogene. The length of the CDR3 is 16 residues. CDR3 in amino acids: CASSKAGRVSNQPQHF. Written as DNA, the CDR3 is TGTGCCAGCAGCAAAGCGGGCAGGGTAAGCAATCAGCCCCAGCATTTT.

The chain couples TRBV29-1 to TRBJ1-2, with D tentatively TRBD1 (6 bases). Trimming cost V 2 bases and J 7 bases, with 14 bases left between them. This CDR3 is built from 13 residues. The germline gives CDR1 SQVTM, CDR2 ANQGSEA. The CDR3 loop is CSVEFVRGGGYTF. The CDR3 nucleotides are TGCAGCGTTGAATTTGTCAGGGGTGGTGGCTACACCTTC.

CDR3 sequence (DNA): TGTGCCAGCAGGGAAGGACAGGCAACTAATGAAAAACTGTTTTTT. Its protein product is CASREGQATNEKLFF. The genes are TRBV6-6 and TRBJ1-4; 7 nucleotides align to TRBD1. In germline, CDR1 is MNHNY, CDR2 SVGAGI (reference sequence). J was trimmed by 0 bases and V by 6 bases; bases with no gene match: 4. There are 15 residues in the CDR3.

V usage is TRBV7-9 and J usage is TRBJ2-7; 10 positions match TRBD1. V was clipped by 1 base and J by 5 bases; unmatched bases: 5. Germline CDR1 SEHNR, CDR2 FQNEAQ (reference sequence). The CDR3 runs 15 residues. The CDR3 spells CASSLVGQGVHEQYF. The CDR3 DNA reads as TGTGCCAGCAGCTTAGTTGGACAGGGGGTTCACGAGCAGTACTTC.

The chain joins TRBV11-3 to TRBJ2-1; TRBD2 aligns across 10 bases. With V trimmed by 1 base and J by 5 bases, 5 bases remained unmatched. From germline, CDR1 is SGHNT and CDR2 YENEEA. CDR3 length: 16 amino acids. In DNA, the CDR3 is TGTGCCAGCAGCTTAGCTAGCGGGAGTCGGCACAATGAGCAGTTCTTC. This sequence encodes CASSLASGSRHNEQFF.

This clone was detected once. The chain joins TRBV29-1 to TRBJ1-2; D call uncertain. The CDR3 contains 13 residues. The V end was cut by 3 bases, the J end by 6 bases, with 14 bases between. In germline, CDR1 is SQVTM, CDR2 ANQGSEA. CDR3 bases: TGCAGCGTTGAGGAGTTCTTCGGGGATGGCTACACCTTC. Encoded protein: CSVEEFFGDGYTF.

Comments on this clone: The same CDR3 can be traced to other DNA sequences in this sample. The chain joins TRBV27 to TRBJ1-2, with 9 nucleotides matching TRBD1. Per the germline V gene, CDR1 is MNHEY and CDR2 is SMNVEV (reference sequence). The ends lost 2 bases at V and 5 bases at J; junction bases unmatched: 3. This CDR3 has 14 residues. In nucleotides, the CDR3 is TGTGCCAGCAGTTTACGAGGACAGGGGTATGGCTACACCTTC. Amino acid sequence: CASSLRGQGYGYTF.

This clone was found a few times. V is TRBV4-1 and J is TRBJ1-3; D gene ambiguous. Germline assignment: CDR1 MGHRA and CDR2 YSYEKL. The CDR3 covers 15 residues. V was shortened by 4 bases and J by 1 base, with 11 bases between the two germline ends. The CDR3, as DNA: TGCGCCAGCAGCCTACAGTCGGCGTCTGGAAACACCATATATTTT. This sequence encodes CASSLQSASGNTIYF.

This chain joins TRBV28 and TRBJ1-2, with 11 bases that match TRBD1. The length of the CDR3 is 14 residues. CDR1 and CDR2 from the germline V gene are MDHEN and SYDVKM. V gave up 5 bases and J gave up 8 bases; unmatched junction bases: 7. The CDR3 loop is CASSTPGQGGGYTF. As DNA, the CDR3 is TGTGCCAGCAGTACTCCGGGACAGGGGGGAGGCTACACCTTC.

The V call is TRBV7-2, the J call TRBJ2-3, with TRBD1 matching over 12 bases. The germline V gene encodes CDR1 SGHTA and CDR2 FQGNSA. The V gene end was trimmed by 5 bases and the J gene end by 8 bases; junction bases not matched to a gene: 11. The CDR3 length is 16 residues. The chain's CDR3 is CASSIRDRGLVGTQYF. The DNA of the CDR3 is TGTGCCAGCAGCATTCGGGACAGGGGGCTGGTGGGTACGCAGTATTTT.

This rearrangement joins TRBV6-1 to TRBJ2-1, with D maybe TRBD2 (5 bases). There are 15 residues in the CDR3. CDR1 is MNHNS, CDR2 SASEGT, per germline. V lost 5 bases and J 7 bases, leaving 18 bases between the germline ends. The CDR3 spells CASSPSDIRGNEQFF. As DNA, the CDR3 is TGTGCCAGCAGTCCCTCAGATATTCGGGGAAATGAGCAGTTCTTC.

The genes are TRBV27 and TRBJ2-7; TRBD1 agrees at 10 bases. There are 16 residues in the CDR3. Germline V gene sequence: CDR1 MNHEY, CDR2 SMNVEV (reference sequence). The junction had 10 bases not matched to a gene; V was cut back by 5 bases and J by 3 bases. The CDR3 nucleotides are TGTGCCAGCAGTCCATCGGTTGGGACAGGGGACTACGAGCAGTACTTC. Amino acids: CASSPSVGTGDYEQYF.